Below are 18 T cell receptor beta chains sequenced from a single sample in a study of T-cell memory formation after mild COVID-19 (dated by TCRdb to the early 2020s). The library was made by 5' RACE. Sequencing was carried out with an Illumina NovaSeq 6000. The raw public data were reprocessed by TCRdb itself: fastp quality trimming at Q25, MiXCR clonotype calling, in-frame beta chains only. Rows merge per CDR3 protein into single entries with the most common DNA and genes. The table for this sample lists around 410,000 distinct CDR3 sequences; about a quarter of them were counted only once. Together, the top ten hold around 13% of the sample. The sequencing sample was made of PBMCs or a T cell subset sorted from them (not recorded which). Receptors originate from an adult woman who had mild COVID-19 (a few samples of this study predate the infection). The sample titles of this study are shuffled in the database, so cell type and time point are left out; the donor was told from shared clones.

The CDR3 bases are TGTGCCAGCAGCGGACAGACCTACAATGAGCAGTTCTTC. It encodes CASSGQTYNEQFF. This rearrangement joins TRBV14 to TRBJ2-1; maybe TRBD1 (6 bases). CDR1 SGHDN and CDR2 FVKESK come from the germline V gene. The CDR3 is made up of 13 amino acids. With 5 bases removed from V and 2 bases from J, the gap between germline ends came to 7 bases. Together with reference TRBV14 and TRBJ2-1, the CDR3 gives the full variable domain: EAGVTQFPSHSVIEKGQTVTLRCDPISGHDNLYWYRRVMGKEIKFLLHFVKESKQDESGMPNNRFLAERTGGTYSTLKVQPAELEDSGVYFCASSGQTYNEQFFGPGTRLTVL.

The table lists this clonotype with a few counts. The J gene is TRBJ1-5, the V gene TRBV24-1, with 7 bases lining up with TRBD1. J gave up 5 bases and V 3 bases, and 6 bases lay outside the gene matches. Per germline, CDR1 KGHDR and CDR2 SFDVKD. CDR3 length equals 15 residues. The CDR3 sequence is CATSDRQGWDQPQHF. CDR3 bases: TGTGCCACCAGTGATCGACAGGGTTGGGATCAGCCCCAGCATTTT.

This clonotype was observed many times. V and J are TRBV19 and TRBJ1-5, with 9 bases identical to TRBD1. V trimming: 2 bases; J trimming: 5 bases; junction bases outside the gene matches: 1. Germline CDR1 and CDR2: LNHDA and SQIVND (reference sequence). The CDR3 has 14 amino acids. CDR3 sequence (DNA): TGTGCCAGTAGTATATGGACAGGGGATCAGCCCCAGCATTTT. Protein: CASSIWTGDQPQHF.

The chain couples TRBV12-3 or TRBV12-4 to TRBJ1-6; 7 nucleotides match TRBD1. The CDR3 sequence is 15 residues long. The V gene end was trimmed by 6 bases and the J gene end by 7 bases; junction bases not matched to a gene: 9. CDR3 protein: CASSRDRGRNSPLHF. CDR3 DNA: TGTGCCAGCAGCCGGGACAGAGGTCGGAATTCACCCCTCCACTTT.

The V and J genes are TRBV27 and TRBJ2-6; D tentatively fits TRBD1 or TRBD2 (5 bases each). The CDR3 runs to 16 residues. V lost 0 bases, J lost 2 bases, and 8 bases lay in between. The germline V gene has CDR1 MNHEY and CDR2 SMNVEV (reference sequence). CDR3 in amino acids: CASSLSVGAGANVLTF. The CDR3 coding sequence is TGTGCCAGCAGTTTATCAGTGGGGGCTGGGGCCAACGTCCTGACTTTC.

This clonotype occurred many times. The chain uses TRBV9 and TRBJ1-1; 10 bases are shared with TRBD1. The V gene end was trimmed by 3 bases and the J gene end by 4 bases; junction bases not matched to a gene: 6. CDR3 size: 15 residues. Germline V gives CDR1 SGDLS, CDR2 YYNGEE. DNA for the CDR3: TGTGCCAGCAGCGCTGACAGGGGGCTTGGCACTGAAGCTTTCTTT. Protein product: CASSADRGLGTEAFF.

The V and J genes are TRBV12-3 or TRBV12-4 and TRBJ1-1; the match to TRBD1 covers 10 bases. This CDR3 is built from 15 residues. J was trimmed by 4 bases and V by 5 bases; bases with no gene match: 7. The CDR3 sequence: CASSPRQGAFTEAFF. The CDR3 nucleotides are TGTGCCAGCAGTCCCCGACAGGGGGCTTTCACTGAAGCTTTCTTT.

V and J are TRBV6-1 and TRBJ2-5, with D unclear. Germline V gene sequence: CDR1 MNHNS, CDR2 SASEGT. V was pared by 5 bases and J by 4 bases, with 20 bases between. CDR3 length: 16 residues. The CDR3 protein is CASSPRPVPLGETQYF. The DNA for the CDR3 is TGTGCCAGCAGTCCCCGGCCGGTACCTTTGGGAGAGACCCAGTACTTC.

In nucleotides, the CDR3 is TGCGGCGCCAGATCAGGCGGGCTAGCGGAGGGGGGGCAGTATTTT. This encodes CGARSGGLAEGGQYF. The V gene is TRBV10-2, the J gene TRBJ2-3; the D gene is possibly TRBD2 (7 bases). The CDR3 runs 15 residues. CDR1 and CDR2 from the germline V gene are WSHSY and SAAADI.

The chain recombines TRBV5-4 with TRBJ2-3, with 7 bases fitting TRBD2. Per germline, CDR1 SGHNT and CDR2 YYREEE (reference sequence). The CDR3 is 17 amino acids. Trimming removed 1 base from V and 5 bases from J; junction bases left unmatched: 13. The CDR3 here is CASSLQRLAKSVDTQYF. DNA for the CDR3: TGTGCCAGCAGCTTGCAGAGACTAGCAAAATCCGTAGATACGCAGTATTTT. Full variable domain (outside the CDR3, taken from reference TRBV5-4 and TRBJ2-3): ETGVTQSPTHLIKTRGQQVTLRCSSQSGHNTVSWYQQALGQGPQFIFQYYREEENGRGNFPPRFSGLQFPNYSSELNVNALELDDSALYLCASSLQRLAKSVDTQYFGPGTRLTVL.

In its sample, this clonotype was seen a few times. This chain connects TRBV24-1 to TRBJ2-2; D ambiguous. Per germline, CDR1 KGHDR and CDR2 SFDVKD. V lost 3 bases to trimming and J lost 4 bases, with 2 bases between them. This CDR3 has 12 residues. In DNA form, the CDR3 reads TGTGCCACCAGTGATCGCACCGGGGAGCTGTTTTTT. Amino acids: CATSDRTGELFF.

This clonotype showed up just a few times. The J gene is TRBJ2-7, the V gene TRBV6-4; D perhaps matches TRBD2 (5 bases). The V gene lost 2 bases and the J gene lost 6 bases, with 11 bases spanning the gap. Germline V gene data show CDR1 as MRHNA and CDR2 as SNTAGT. This CDR3 has 13 amino acids. This CDR3 is CASSDTEGSEQYF. CDR3 sequence (DNA): TGTGCCAGCAGTGACACGGAAGGGAGCGAGCAGTACTTC.

The chain couples TRBV9 to TRBJ2-2; 10 bases agree with TRBD2. J lost 4 bases, V lost 3 bases, and 6 bases had no gene match. Looked up from germline, CDR1 is SGDLS and CDR2 is YYNGEE. The CDR3 covers 16 residues. CDR3 amino acids: CASSARTSGITGELFF. The CDR3 DNA follows: TGTGCCAGCAGCGCCCGGACTAGCGGTATCACCGGGGAGCTGTTTTTT.

The sample holds a few counts of this clonotype. The CDR3 nucleotides are TGTGCCAGGCAACAGGGTATCATTCAGCCCCAGCATTTT. This codes for CARQQGIIQPQHF. This chain joins TRBV25-1 and TRBJ1-5, with D possibly matching TRBD1 (6 bases). The V end was cut by 9 bases, the J end by 6 bases, with 15 bases between. The CDR3 has 13 residues. Germline loops: CDR1 MGHDK, CDR2 SYGVNS.

This chain joins TRBV29-1 and TRBJ2-1, with 7 bases aligning to TRBD1. Per germline, CDR1 SQVTM and CDR2 ANQGSEA. Trimming at V came to 4 bases and at J to 4 bases, leaving 7 bases not matched to a gene. CDR3 size: 14 residues. This CDR3 reads CSVVSRGLYNEQFF. CDR3 in DNA: TGCAGCGTTGTAAGTAGGGGGCTATACAATGAGCAGTTCTTC.

The chain joins TRBV7-8 to TRBJ2-2; D unresolved. CDR3 length: 11 residues. The germline V gene encodes CDR1 SGHVS and CDR2 FQNEAQ. With 7 bases removed from V and 5 bases from J, the gap between germline ends came to 5 bases. The CDR3 here is CASTRTGELFF. As DNA, the CDR3 is TGTGCCAGCACTCGAACCGGGGAGCTGTTTTTT.

The chain couples TRBV15 to TRBJ2-5, with D perhaps TRBD2 (5 bases). The CDR3 loop spans 14 amino acids. Trimming took 0 bases from V and 4 from J, leaving 9 bases between them. Germline V gene sequence: CDR1 LNHNV, CDR2 YYDKDF (reference sequence). The CDR3 DNA reads TGTGCCACCAGCAGAGATGTGAGCGGAGAGACCCAGTACTTC. Amino acid sequence: CATSRDVSGETQYF.

The chain has TRBV18 and TRBJ2-7; 11 bases are shared with TRBD1. This CDR3 is built from 14 residues. The ends lost 8 bases at V and 5 bases at J; junction bases unmatched: 8. The V gene's germline CDR1 is KGHSH and CDR2 LQKENI. DNA for the CDR3: TGTGCCAGCGAGCGGGACAGGGGGACCAACGAGCAGTACTTC. Translation gives CASERDRGTNEQYF. The full variable domain, in which reference TRBV18 and TRBJ2-7 provide the parts outside the CDR3, is NAGVMQNPRHLVRRRGQEARLRCSPMKGHSHVYWYRQLPEEGLKFMVYLQKENIIDESGMPKERFSAEFPKEGPSILRIQQVVRGDSAAYFCASERDRGTNEQYFGPGTRLTVT.